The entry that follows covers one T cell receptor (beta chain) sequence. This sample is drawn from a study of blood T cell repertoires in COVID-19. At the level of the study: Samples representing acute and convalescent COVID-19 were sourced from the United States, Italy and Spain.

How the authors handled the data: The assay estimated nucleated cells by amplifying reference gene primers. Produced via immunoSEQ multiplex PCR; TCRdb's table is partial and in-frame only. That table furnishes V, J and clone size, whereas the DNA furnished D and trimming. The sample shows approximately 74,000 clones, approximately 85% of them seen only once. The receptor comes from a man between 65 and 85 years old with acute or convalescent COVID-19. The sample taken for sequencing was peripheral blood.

CDR3 loop: CASSIGWDRPNQPQHF. As DNA, the CDR3 is TGTGCCAGTAGTATTGGCTGGGACAGACCAAATCAGCCCCAGCATTTT. The chain is built from TRBV19 and TRBJ1-5; 7 nucleotides line up with TRBD1. CDR1 and CDR2 from the germline V gene are LNHDA and SQIVND (reference sequence). CDR3 length equals 16 residues. V shed 3 bases, J shed 4 bases, and the junction held 9 bases outside the gene matches. Drawing the rest from reference TRBV19 and TRBJ1-5, the complete variable domain is DGGITQSPKYLFRKEGQNVTLSCEQNLNHDAMYWYRQDPGQGLRLIYYSQIVNDFQKGDIAEGYSVSREKKESFPLTVTSAQKNPTAFYLCASSIGWDRPNQPQHFGDGTRLSIL.